This TCR beta chain was sequenced for a study of T cell responses to AZD1222 COVID-19 vaccine. Study-level points and caveats: Recipients of AZD1222 seropositive at baseline numbered only 5 or 6. Unmutated variant regions are reportedly the target of nearly half of TCRs that are spike-specific.

Second doses were pooled across both intervals (about 4 or about 12 weeks). The CDR3 runs to 13 residues. Germline values: CDR1 SNHLY, CDR2 FYNNEI. Trimming took 5 bases from V and 10 from J, leaving 14 bases between them. Repertoires were generated with immunoSEQ multiplex PCR, while TCRdb's copy carries only in-frame clones and drops some. The sample has about 270,000 clones; 90% to 95% are singletons. A remark on this clone: Its antigen remains unknown.

The sample here was peripheral blood, taken 28 days after the second AZD1222 dose. This sequence originates from an adult who received the AZD1222 COVID-19 vaccine. The chain employs TRBV2 and TRBJ1-4, with D unclear. CDR3 loop: CASSREENGKLFF. CDR3 DNA: TGTGCCAGCAGTAGGGAGGAGAACGGAAAACTGTTTTTT.